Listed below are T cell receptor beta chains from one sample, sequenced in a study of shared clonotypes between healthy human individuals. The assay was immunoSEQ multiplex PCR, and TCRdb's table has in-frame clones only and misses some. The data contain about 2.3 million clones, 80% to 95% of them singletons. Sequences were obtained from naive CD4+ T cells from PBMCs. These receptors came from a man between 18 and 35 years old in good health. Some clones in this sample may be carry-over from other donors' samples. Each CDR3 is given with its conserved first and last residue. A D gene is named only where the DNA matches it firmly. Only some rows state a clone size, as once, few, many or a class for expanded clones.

DNA: TGTGCCAGCAGTGAAGCTAGTCGGTTGATTTCGGAGGGCTACACCTTC
CDR3: CASSEASRLISEGYTF
size: NA
V: TRBV2
J: TRBJ1-2
D: NA

DNA: TGTGCCAGCAGCTTAATGGGACAGAGGAATAATTCACCCCTCCACTTT
CDR3: CASSLMGQRNNSPLHF
size: once
V: TRBV7-8
J: TRBJ1-6
D: TRBD1

DNA: TGTGCCAGCAGTTACAAGACAGGGGTGAGATACAATGAGCAGTTCTTC
CDR3: CASSYKTGVRYNEQFF
size: NA
V: TRBV6-5
J: TRBJ2-1
D: TRBD1

DNA: TGTGCCAGCAGTTTTGGGGGCAGGGCTAACTATGGCTACACCTTC
CDR3: CASSFGGRANYGYTF
size: NA
V: TRBV28
J: TRBJ1-2
D: NA

DNA: TGTGCCAGCAGCCAAGATGGGCCACGGAGGGATGAGCAGTTCTTC
CDR3: CASSQDGPRRDEQFF
size: NA
V: TRBV4-2
J: TRBJ2-1
D: NA

DNA: TGTGCCAGCAGTGCAGACAGCTCCTACGAGCAGTACTTC
CDR3: CASSADSSYEQYF
size: NA
V: TRBV25-1
J: TRBJ2-7
D: NA

DNA: TGCGCCAGCAGCCAAGGCCAGGGTGCCTACGAGCAGTACTTC
CDR3: CASSQGQGAYEQYF
size: NA
V: TRBV4-3
J: TRBJ2-7
D: NA

DNA: TGTGCCACCAGCAATGCGAGGGGTTATAATGAAAAACTGTTTTTT
CDR3: CATSNARGYNEKLFF
size: NA
V: TRBV15
J: TRBJ1-4
D: NA

DNA: TGCGCCAGCAGCTTGGGGACGGCTAGCACAGATACGCAGTATTTT
CDR3: CASSLGTASTDTQYF
size: NA
V: TRBV5-1
J: TRBJ2-3
D: NA

DNA: TGTGCCAGCAGCACTCAGGGTTACACTGAAGCTTTCTTT
CDR3: CASSTQGYTEAFF
size: NA
V: TRBV5-6
J: TRBJ1-1
D: NA

DNA: TGCAGCGCTCCTGTGCAGGGGGCCTACAATGAGCAGTTCTTC
CDR3: CSAPVQGAYNEQFF
size: NA
V: TRBV29-1
J: TRBJ2-1
D: TRBD1

DNA: TGTGCCAGCACCCAGGGGGGCCAAGAGACCCAGTACTTC
CDR3: CASTQGGQETQYF
size: NA
V: TRBV7-2
J: TRBJ2-5
D: NA

DNA: TGTGCCAGCAGCTCCCGAGGGACAGGGACTAGAAACACCATATATTTT
CDR3: CASSSRGTGTRNTIYF
size: NA
V: TRBV7-9
J: TRBJ1-3
D: TRBD1

DNA: TGTGCCACCAGCGGAGGCCGTGGGGCGGGGTATAGCGACGCTGAAGCTTTCTTT
CDR3: CATSGGRGAGYSDAEAFF
size: NA
V: TRBV15
J: TRBJ1-1
D: NA

DNA: TGCGCCAGCAGCCTTCGGACAGGAGACACCGGGGAGCTGTTTTTT
CDR3: CASSLRTGDTGELFF
size: NA
V: TRBV4-1
J: TRBJ2-2
D: TRBD1

DNA: TGTGCCAGCAGCCAAGTTACACCTAACACTGAAGCTTTCTTT
CDR3: CASSQVTPNTEAFF
size: NA
V: TRBV4-2
J: TRBJ1-1
D: NA

DNA: TGTGCCAGCAGCCGACAGAGCTCTGGAAACACCATATATTTT
CDR3: CASSRQSSGNTIYF
size: NA
V: TRBV27
J: TRBJ1-3
D: NA

DNA: TGCGCCAGCAGCCGAAGCCGGGACGTCGAGAATGAGCAGTTCTTC
CDR3: CASSRSRDVENEQFF
size: NA
V: TRBV4-3
J: TRBJ2-1
D: NA

DNA: TGTGCCAGCAGTTTAGGAGGGCAGGGAGGGAACATTCAGTACTTC
CDR3: CASSLGGQGGNIQYF
size: NA
V: TRBV28
J: TRBJ2-4
D: TRBD2

DNA: TGTGCCAGCAGCTTAGCCACGCCGGGCTACGAGCAGTACTTC
CDR3: CASSLATPGYEQYF
size: NA
V: TRBV11-2
J: TRBJ2-7
D: NA

DNA: TGTGCCAGCAACGGACTAGCCCCAGAGACCCAGTACTTC
CDR3: CASNGLAPETQYF
size: NA
V: TRBV2
J: TRBJ2-5
D: TRBD2

DNA: TGTGCCAGCAGCTCCTCTGGACTAGCGGGAGCGGTGAAGGAGACCCAGTACTTC
CDR3: CASSSSGLAGAVKETQYF
size: NA
V: TRBV28
J: TRBJ2-5
D: TRBD2

DNA: TGTGCCAGCAGTTCTACAGGGCGCTCTCAGCCCCAGCATTTT
CDR3: CASSSTGRSQPQHF
size: NA
V: TRBV28
J: TRBJ1-5
D: NA

DNA: TGTGCCAGCAGCCCCTTACAGACAGTGTACGGCACAGATACGCAGTATTTT
CDR3: CASSPLQTVYGTDTQYF
size: NA
V: TRBV11-1
J: TRBJ2-3
D: NA

DNA: TGTGCCAGCACCTCGACTAGCGGGAGACCCACAGATACGCAGTATTTT
CDR3: CASTSTSGRPTDTQYF
size: NA
V: TRBV2
J: TRBJ2-3
D: TRBD2

DNA: TGCGCCAGCAGTGAGTCACTAGCGGCCAGCACCTACGAGCAGTACTTC
CDR3: CASSESLAASTYEQYF
size: NA
V: TRBV10-1
J: TRBJ2-7
D: TRBD2

DNA: TGTGCCAGCAGTGAGCTGGCTGTCTATAATTCACCCCTCCACTTT
CDR3: CASSELAVYNSPLHF
size: NA
V: TRBV25-1
J: TRBJ1-6
D: NA

DNA: TGTGCCGCCTTCCAGCCGTCGTCTTCGGAAGCTTTCTTT
CDR3: CAAFQPSSSEAFF
size: few
V: TRBV28
J: TRBJ1-1
D: NA

DNA: TGTGCCAGCAGTTTAACTGTCTACTACGAGCAGTACTTC
CDR3: CASSLTVYYEQYF
size: NA
V: TRBV27
J: TRBJ2-7
D: NA

DNA: TGCAGCGTCCTGGACTCTCTGAACACCGGGGAGCTGTTTTTT
CDR3: CSVLDSLNTGELFF
size: NA
V: TRBV29-1
J: TRBJ2-2
D: NA

DNA: TGTGCCATGACCCTCGGGGGACCCAATGAGCAGTTCTTC
CDR3: CAMTLGGPNEQFF
size: NA
V: TRBV7-2
J: TRBJ2-1
D: NA

DNA: TGTGCCAGCAGCTGGAGTCAGGGGAACTATGGCTACACCTTC
CDR3: CASSWSQGNYGYTF
size: NA
V: TRBV11-2
J: TRBJ1-2
D: NA

DNA: TGTGCCAGCAGCAACCTTACGGGCAGGCAGGCCGAGCAGTACTTC
CDR3: CASSNLTGRQAEQYF
size: NA
V: TRBV21-1
J: TRBJ2-7
D: NA

DNA: TGTGCCAGCGGAGTGGGCGCCGGACAGCCCCAGCATTTT
CDR3: CASGVGAGQPQHF
size: NA
V: TRBV19
J: TRBJ1-5
D: NA

DNA: TGCGCCAGCAGCTCGGACAGGGCCTACGAGCAGTACTTC
CDR3: CASSSDRAYEQYF
size: NA
V: TRBV5-1
J: TRBJ2-7
D: TRBD1

DNA: TGCGCCAGCAGCCAAGACTTCTGGGAGCCCTACGAGCAGTACTTC
CDR3: CASSQDFWEPYEQYF
size: NA
V: TRBV4-1
J: TRBJ2-7
D: NA

DNA: TGCGCCAGCAGCTTGGCGGGGACAGAATCCTACGAGCAGTACTTC
CDR3: CASSLAGTESYEQYF
size: NA
V: TRBV5-1
J: TRBJ2-7
D: TRBD1

DNA: TGCGCCAGCAGCTTGGCCCCCGCAGATACGCAGTATTTT
CDR3: CASSLAPADTQYF
size: NA
V: TRBV5-1
J: TRBJ2-3
D: NA

DNA: TGTGCCAGCAGTTCCCTTACGGGACTAGCTGGCGGGGAGCAGTACTTC
CDR3: CASSSLTGLAGGEQYF
size: NA
V: TRBV6-5
J: TRBJ2-7
D: TRBD2

DNA: TGTGCCAGCAGTGATACAGGGCTCTATAATTCACCCCTCCACTTT
CDR3: CASSDTGLYNSPLHF
size: NA
V: TRBV25-1
J: TRBJ1-6
D: NA

DNA: TGTGCCAGCTCACCACTCCACGGGAGTTCCACAGATACGCAGTATTTT
CDR3: CASSPLHGSSTDTQYF
size: NA
V: TRBV18
J: TRBJ2-3
D: NA

DNA: TGTGCCAGCAGTACTCACAGGGGCTCCTATAATTCACCCCTCCACTTT
CDR3: CASSTHRGSYNSPLHF
size: NA
V: TRBV5-6
J: TRBJ1-6
D: TRBD1

DNA: TGTGCCAGCAGTGCTTTGCGGGTTTCCTACAATGAGCAGTTCTTC
CDR3: CASSALRVSYNEQFF
size: NA
V: TRBV2
J: TRBJ2-1
D: NA

DNA: TGTGCCAGCAGCTTAATGCAGGGCTTGGACGAGCAGTACTTC
CDR3: CASSLMQGLDEQYF
size: NA
V: TRBV5-6
J: TRBJ2-7
D: NA

DNA: TGTGCCAGCTCACAAGGGTCACCCTCCTACGAGCAGTACTTC
CDR3: CASSQGSPSYEQYF
size: NA
V: TRBV18
J: TRBJ2-7
D: NA

DNA: TGTGCCAGCAGAAATGGACTGACTGAGATGACCTTC
CDR3: CASRNGLTEMTF
size: NA
V: TRBV27
J: TRBJ1-2
D: NA

DNA: TGCAGCGTTAGACAGGGACTAAACACTGAAGCTTTCTTT
CDR3: CSVRQGLNTEAFF
size: NA
V: TRBV29-1
J: TRBJ1-1
D: TRBD1

DNA: TGTGCCAGTAGTAAATCCCCCCAGGGGGTATATGAAAAACTGTTTTTT
CDR3: CASSKSPQGVYEKLFF
size: NA
V: TRBV19
J: TRBJ1-4
D: TRBD1

DNA: TGTGCCAGCAGCTTAGGCGTTGGGGGCCGGGAGACCCAGTACTTC
CDR3: CASSLGVGGRETQYF
size: NA
V: TRBV7-6
J: TRBJ2-5
D: NA

DNA: TGCGCCAGCAGCCAAGTGGGGCAGGGCTACACCTTC
CDR3: CASSQVGQGYTF
size: few
V: TRBV4-1
J: TRBJ1-2
D: NA

DNA: TGTGCCAGCAGTTTATCGCCCCCCGGAGGGATTGTATACGAGCAGTACTTC
CDR3: CASSLSPPGGIVYEQYF
size: NA
V: TRBV27
J: TRBJ2-7
D: NA

DNA: TGTGCCAGCAGTTTTGGGGCCGACTATGGAGCTTTCTTT
CDR3: CASSFGADYGAFF
size: NA
V: TRBV28
J: TRBJ1-1
D: NA

DNA: TGTGCCAGCAGTTTACACAGCCTCGGGCGGGAGACCCAGTACTTC
CDR3: CASSLHSLGRETQYF
size: NA
V: TRBV28
J: TRBJ2-5
D: NA

DNA: TGTGCCAGCAGTCAGTATAGCGGGAGTGGCGAGCAGTACTTC
CDR3: CASSQYSGSGEQYF
size: once
V: TRBV27
J: TRBJ2-7
D: TRBD2

DNA: TGTGCCAGCTCCGGGGGAACCTCGGCAGATACGCAGTATTTT
CDR3: CASSGGTSADTQYF
size: NA
V: TRBV18
J: TRBJ2-3
D: NA

DNA: TGTGCCAGTAGTATTAGGGGACTAAATCAGCCCCAGCATTTT
CDR3: CASSIRGLNQPQHF
size: NA
V: TRBV19
J: TRBJ1-5
D: NA

DNA: TGTGCCAGCAGCTTTGGATCGGAAGGCTCCCAGTACTTC
CDR3: CASSFGSEGSQYF
size: NA
V: TRBV7-9
J: TRBJ2-5
D: NA

DNA: TGTGCCAGCAGTCCGGACAGGAACTATGGCTACACCTTC
CDR3: CASSPDRNYGYTF
size: NA
V: TRBV5-6
J: TRBJ1-2
D: TRBD1

DNA: TGTGCCAGCAGTCCGCAACCGGATGCCCCGGAGGGCTACACCTTC
CDR3: CASSPQPDAPEGYTF
size: NA
V: TRBV7-9
J: TRBJ1-2
D: NA